The T cell receptor (beta chain) described here comes from a study of cytomegalovirus exposure and HLA in healthy donors. The PCR contained 60 Vbeta and 13 Jbeta primers. Here immunoSEQ multiplex PCR was the method, and the copy in TCRdb shows in-frame clones only, minus some. The sample gives approximately 160,000 clones, roughly four fifths of which show up once; roughly 0.99% is in the top ten. Study-wide results and limits: Reported performance of the classifier showed diagnosis of cytomegalovirus status with high specificity and sensitivity.

For this clone: What it recognizes is unknown.

CDR1 and CDR2 (germline): SGHRS, YFSETQ. CDR3 size: 15 residues. Trimming removed 2 bases from V and 0 bases from J, with 11 bases in between. This rearrangement joins TRBV5-1 to TRBJ2-5; weak D call: TRBD2 (5 bases). The sequence was obtained from a woman aged 40 to 50 in good health and CMV-seronegative. The specimen sequenced was PBMCs. In nucleotides, the CDR3 is TGCGCCAGCAGCTTAGACGGCGGGTACCAAGAGACCCAGTACTTC. It specifies CASSLDGGYQETQYF.